This is a list of T cell receptor beta chains from one sample in a study of shared clonotypes between healthy human individuals. TCRdb's table, derived via immunoSEQ multiplex PCR, lists solely in-frame clones and lacks some. The sample has about 1.1 million clones; around 82% are singletons. The sequencing sample was made of memory CD4+ T cells from PBMCs. These receptors were obtained from a man younger than 35 in good health. Some clones in this sample may be carry-over from other donors' samples. CDR3s include the opening cysteine and the closing phenylalanine or tryptophan. Fields, in order: CDR3 protein, CDR3 DNA, V gene, D gene, J gene, clone size. D genes are given only for firm matches. Size is omitted from some rows. Given values are once, few, many or a class for expanded clones.

CDR3aa: CAMPGTAKNIQYF
CDR3nt: TGCGCCATGCCTGGGACAGCCAAAAACATTCAGTACTTC
v_gene: TRBV10-1
d_gene: NA
j_gene: TRBJ2-4
abundance: NA

CDR3aa: CASSYSRTPLGELFF
CDR3nt: TGTGCCAGCAGTTACTCGCGGACCCCTCTCGGGGAGCTGTTTTTT
v_gene: TRBV6-5
d_gene: NA
j_gene: TRBJ2-2
abundance: once

CDR3aa: CASSSRGSEYNEQFF
CDR3nt: TGTGCCAGCAGCTCTAGGGGGTCCGAATACAATGAGCAGTTCTTC
v_gene: TRBV9
d_gene: NA
j_gene: TRBJ2-1
abundance: once

CDR3aa: CASSLAGPLGEQFF
CDR3nt: TGCGCCAGCAGCTTGGCGGGCCCCTTGGGTGAGCAGTTCTTC
v_gene: TRBV5-1
d_gene: NA
j_gene: TRBJ2-1
abundance: NA

CDR3aa: CASSLGGGMNTEAFF
CDR3nt: TGTGCCAGCAGCTTAGGAGGGGGGATGAACACTGAAGCTTTCTTT
v_gene: TRBV7-2
d_gene: NA
j_gene: TRBJ1-1
abundance: NA

CDR3aa: CASSQLDRVGSPNEKLFF
CDR3nt: TGCGCCAGCAGCCAACTTGACAGGGTAGGATCCCCTAATGAAAAACTGTTTTTT
v_gene: TRBV4-1
d_gene: TRBD1
j_gene: TRBJ1-4
abundance: NA

CDR3aa: CASSLKYSNQPQHF
CDR3nt: TGTGCCAGCAGCTTAAAGTATAGCAATCAGCCCCAGCATTTT
v_gene: TRBV7-2
d_gene: NA
j_gene: TRBJ1-5
abundance: NA

CDR3aa: CASSQGVEGNSPLHF
CDR3nt: TGTGCCAGCAGCCAAGGGGTTGAGGGGAATTCACCCCTCCACTTT
v_gene: TRBV4-2
d_gene: NA
j_gene: TRBJ1-6
abundance: NA

CDR3aa: CASSFRGMNTGELFF
CDR3nt: TGTGCCAGCAGTTTTCGCGGGATGAACACCGGGGAGCTGTTTTTT
v_gene: TRBV27
d_gene: NA
j_gene: TRBJ2-2
abundance: few

CDR3aa: CASSIRHGNYEQYF
CDR3nt: TGTGCCAGTAGTATTAGACACGGTAACTACGAGCAGTACTTC
v_gene: TRBV19
d_gene: NA
j_gene: TRBJ2-7
abundance: NA

CDR3aa: CASSRTGVRSYNEQFF
CDR3nt: TGCGCCAGCAGCCGAACAGGGGTAAGGTCCTACAATGAGCAGTTCTTC
v_gene: TRBV4-1
d_gene: TRBD1
j_gene: TRBJ2-1
abundance: NA

CDR3aa: CASSQKTGISEKLFF
CDR3nt: TGTGCCAGCAGCCAAAAAACAGGGATTAGTGAAAAACTGTTTTTT
v_gene: TRBV5-6
d_gene: NA
j_gene: TRBJ1-4
abundance: NA

CDR3aa: CASRAGGSSNEQFF
CDR3nt: TGTGCCAGCCGGGCGGGGGGCTCATCCAATGAGCAGTTCTTC
v_gene: TRBV11-3
d_gene: TRBD2
j_gene: TRBJ2-1
abundance: NA

CDR3aa: CASSISGGVPETQYF
CDR3nt: TGTGCCAGTAGTATATCGGGGGGTGTCCCAGAGACCCAGTACTTC
v_gene: TRBV19
d_gene: TRBD2
j_gene: TRBJ2-5
abundance: few

CDR3aa: CASSLGRAGRANEKLFF
CDR3nt: TGTGCCAGCAGCTTAGGACGGGCAGGGCGGGCTAATGAAAAACTGTTTTTT
v_gene: TRBV7-9
d_gene: NA
j_gene: TRBJ1-4
abundance: NA

CDR3aa: CASKVGQNNEQFF
CDR3nt: TGTGCCAGCAAGGTGGGACAGAACAATGAGCAGTTCTTC
v_gene: TRBV2
d_gene: TRBD1
j_gene: TRBJ2-1
abundance: NA

CDR3aa: CASRGQGLVYGYTF
CDR3nt: TGTGCCAGCAGGGGACAGGGGTTAGTCTATGGCTACACCTTC
v_gene: TRBV6-1
d_gene: TRBD1
j_gene: TRBJ1-2
abundance: NA

CDR3aa: CATSREVGGLQPQHF
CDR3nt: TGTGCCACCAGCAGAGAAGTCGGGGGGCTTCAGCCCCAGCATTTT
v_gene: TRBV15
d_gene: NA
j_gene: TRBJ1-5
abundance: few

CDR3aa: CASRPGRRTTNEKLFF
CDR3nt: TGTGCCAGCAGGCCCGGACGGAGAACAACTAATGAAAAACTGTTTTTT
v_gene: TRBV2
d_gene: NA
j_gene: TRBJ1-4
abundance: NA

CDR3aa: CASRQGGSRGYTF
CDR3nt: TGTGCCAGTCGACAGGGTGGATCCCGTGGCTACACCTTC
v_gene: TRBV2
d_gene: TRBD1
j_gene: TRBJ1-2
abundance: few

CDR3aa: CASSAGAAGGGYEQYF
CDR3nt: TGTGCCAGCAGCGCCGGAGCCGCGGGAGGGGGGTACGAGCAGTACTTC
v_gene: TRBV9
d_gene: TRBD2
j_gene: TRBJ2-7
abundance: NA

CDR3aa: CASTRSGSEGEQFF
CDR3nt: TGTGCCAGCACTCGTAGCGGGAGTGAGGGGGAGCAGTTCTTC
v_gene: TRBV9
d_gene: TRBD2
j_gene: TRBJ2-1
abundance: NA